The clone carrying this TCR delta chain was detected a few times. The sample originates from a study of gamma-delta chains in newborns, infants, children. Whole-study context: Microbial exposure reportedly drives polyclonal innate γδ T cell expansion after birth.

TCRdb made new clone calls on the reads using CATT. The sample shows fewer than 14,000 delta-chain clones, 3.5% of them seen only once. The V segment lost 1 base and the J segment 8 bases; nucleotides outside the gene matches: 21. Germline lookup yields CDR1 TSWWSYY and CDR2 QGS. The CDR3 length is 19 residues. The source material was blood. The clonotype originates from a child who was a newborn, infant or young child, either healthy, febrile or measles-vaccinated (not recorded which). This chain links TRDV1 with TRDJ1, with TRDD3 identical over 8 bases. The CDR3 DNA follows: TGTGCTCTTGGGGAACCCCGTACTGGGGGCCCGAGCTTCCCCCCGAAACTCATCTTT. Amino acid sequence: CALGEPRTGGPSFPPKLIF.